The TCR beta chain under discussion was sequenced for a study of CD8+ T cells in alopecia areata. This clone was counted a few times. What it recognizes is unknown. The treatment denotes: oral pan-JAK inhibitor, 5-10 mg twice daily. The investigators collected lesional scalp punch biopsies and peripheral blood from alopecia areata patients. General study points: Many expanded lesional clones persisted in scalp and blood during tofacitinib. Sequencing of scalp samples also captures resident alphabeta T cells of normal skin.

Reverse transcribed after extraction, RNA yielded cDNA as the sequencing template. Here immunoSEQ multiplex PCR was the method, and the copy in TCRdb shows in-frame clones only, minus some. Here the sample spans 150,000 to 200,000 clones, less than 70% being singletons. The source of this sequence is a human donor with alopecia areata. Sequencing was performed on CD4+ T cells sorted from blood, taken at approximately week 50, from a patient treated with tofacitinib.

CDR3 bases: TGTGCCAGCACCAGGCCATCAACTAATGAAAAACTGTTTTTT. This encodes CASTRPSTNEKLFF. The chain combines TRBV11-2 with TRBJ1-4; D remains ambiguous. The ends were cut back, 7 bases at V and 0 bases at J, with 9 bases in the middle. This CDR3 comprises 14 residues. CDR1 SGHAT and CDR2 FQNNGV come from the germline V gene.